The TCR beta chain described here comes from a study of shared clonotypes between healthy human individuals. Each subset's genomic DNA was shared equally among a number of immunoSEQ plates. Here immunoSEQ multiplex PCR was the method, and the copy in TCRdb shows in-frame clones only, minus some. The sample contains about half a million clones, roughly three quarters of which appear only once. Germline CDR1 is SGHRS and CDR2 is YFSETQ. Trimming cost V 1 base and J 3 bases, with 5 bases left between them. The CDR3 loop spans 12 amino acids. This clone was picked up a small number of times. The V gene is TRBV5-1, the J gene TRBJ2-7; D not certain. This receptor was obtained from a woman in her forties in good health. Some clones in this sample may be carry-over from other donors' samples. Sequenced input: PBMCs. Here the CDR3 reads CASSLTNYEQYF. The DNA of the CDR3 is TGCGCCAGCAGCTTGACAAACTACGAGCAGTACTTC.